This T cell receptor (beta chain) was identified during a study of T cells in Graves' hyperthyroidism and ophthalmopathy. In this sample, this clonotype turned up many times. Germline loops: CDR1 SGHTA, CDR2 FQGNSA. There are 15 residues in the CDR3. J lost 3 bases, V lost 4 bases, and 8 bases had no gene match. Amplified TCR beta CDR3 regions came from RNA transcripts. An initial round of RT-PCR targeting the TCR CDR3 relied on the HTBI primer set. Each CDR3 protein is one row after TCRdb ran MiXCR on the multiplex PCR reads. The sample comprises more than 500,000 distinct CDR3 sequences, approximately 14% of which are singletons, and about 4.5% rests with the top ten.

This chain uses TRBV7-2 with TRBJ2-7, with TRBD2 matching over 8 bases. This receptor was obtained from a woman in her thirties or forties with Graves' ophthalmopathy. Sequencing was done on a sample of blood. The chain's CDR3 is CASSSLAGRDYEQYF. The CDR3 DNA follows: TGTGCCAGCAGCTCGTTAGCGGGACGGGACTACGAGCAGTACTTC.